This T cell receptor beta chain originates from a study of T-cell reconstitution after alpha-beta-depleted transplantation in children. As it was prepared, the TCRbeta library received unique molecular identifiers. A single record per CDR3 protein comes from TCRdb applying MiXCR to the PCR reads. The profile shows about 610,000 distinct CDR3 sequences, roughly 10% of them singletons. This clonotype was counted ten times or more. Germline V CDR1 and CDR2: KGHSH, LQKENI. The CDR3 sequence is 15 residues long. The V and J ends lost 6 bases and 5 bases respectively, with 17 bases between them. This chain links TRBV18 with TRBJ2-1; D is possibly TRBD1 or TRBD2 (5 bases each). This sequence was found in a human donor who donated a stem cell graft to a child with acute myeloid leukemia. The sequencing here drew on PBMCs from the stem cell graft donor, taken from the stem cell graft. The CDR3 spells CASSPTRGPDNEQFF. The CDR3 DNA reads TGTGCCAGCTCGCCGACGAGGGGTCCCGACAATGAGCAGTTCTTC.